Listed here are 16 T cell receptor beta chains from one sample, sequenced in a study of type 1 regulatory T cells. TCRdb re-derived calls from the reads in MiXCR, one entry per CDR3 protein. Of 55,000 to 65,000 distinct CDR3 sequences listed, 55% to 65% are singletons. What these receptors recognize is not known. The sequencing sample was made of cultured non-Tr1 T cells, either the whole culture or a sorted T cell fraction (not recorded which). The receptors come from a human donor in good health.

CDR3 loop: CATSWGQSGANVLTF. CDR3 bases: TGTGCCACCAGCTGGGGACAATCTGGGGCCAACGTCCTGACTTTC. This sequence joins TRBV15 and TRBJ2-6; weak D call: TRBD1 (6 bases). This CDR3 region has 15 residues. Germline V gene lookup returns CDR1 LNHNV and CDR2 YYDKDF (reference sequence). V lost 5 bases to trimming and J lost 1 base, with 9 bases between them.

The V call is TRBV7-2, the J call TRBJ2-1; either TRBD1 or TRBD2 may fit D (5 bases each). Germline assignment: CDR1 SGHTA and CDR2 FQGNSA. This CDR3 region has 12 residues. Trimming stripped 3 bases from V and 10 bases from J, with 10 bases between. In DNA, the CDR3 is TGTGCCAGCAGCTTCGGGACGGACGAGCAGTTCTTC. Residues: CASSFGTDEQFF.

CDR3 DNA: TGCAGTGCTAGAGATAAACGGAAGAGCTCCTACAATGAGCAGTTCTTC. Translating it yields CSARDKRKSSYNEQFF. The chain employs TRBV20-1 and TRBJ2-1, with no clear D. This CDR3 contains 16 residues. The V end lost 0 bases, the J end lost 0 bases, and 12 bases lay between the germline ends. Germline lookup yields CDR1 DFQATT and CDR2 SNEGSKA (reference sequence).

In regard to this clonotype: One junction end does not reproduce the germline sequence, and a read error may be involved. V gene TRBV7-9 combines with J gene TRBJ2-7; possible D gene TRBD2, 6 bases. The CDR3 runs to 13 residues. Germline V gene sequence: CDR1 SEHNR, CDR2 FQNEAQ (reference sequence). The CDR3 coding sequence is TGTGCCAGCAGCCCGACTAGTCTCTACAAGCAGTACTTC. It is translated as CASSPTSLYKQYF.

V gene TRBV20-1 combines with J gene TRBJ1-2, with 10 bases fitting TRBD1. CDR3 length: 13 residues. Germline CDR1 reads DFQATT; CDR2 reads SNEGSKA (reference sequence). Trimming at V came to 5 bases and at J to 5 bases, leaving 5 bases not matched to a gene. The CDR3 region has the DNA TGCAGTGCTCTCGGGACAGGGGTTTATGGCTACACCTTC. Translating gives CSALGTGVYGYTF.

V is TRBV19 and J is TRBJ2-1; TRBD2 matches 7 bases. Trimming took 8 bases from V and 5 from J; bases not matched to a gene: 3. This CDR3 has 12 amino acids. Looked up from germline, CDR1 is LNHDA and CDR2 is SQIVND (reference sequence). CDR3 residues: CASWGGNNEQFF. The CDR3 nucleotides are TGTGCCAGTTGGGGAGGGAACAATGAGCAGTTCTTC.

The CDR3 region has the DNA TGTGCCACCAGTGATCTAGACGGGGGGGCGAATGAGCAGTTCTTC. The encoded protein is CATSDLDGGANEQFF. The rearrangement links TRBV24-1 to TRBJ2-1; 8 positions match TRBD2. Germline V CDR1 and CDR2: KGHDR, SFDVKD. There are 15 residues in the CDR3. The ends lost 3 bases at V and 7 bases at J; junction bases unmatched: 7.

The chain is built from TRBV4-3 and TRBJ1-5, with D unresolved. Trimming took 0 bases from V and 4 from J, leaving 7 bases between them. The germline CDR1 and CDR2 sequences are LGHNA and YSLEER. This CDR3 is 14 amino acids long. CDR3 nucleotide sequence: TGCGCCAGCAGCCAAGATCACGGGAATCAGCCCCAGCATTTT. Protein: CASSQDHGNQPQHF.

The chain carries TRBV9 and TRBJ2-1; 8 bases match TRBD2. The junction had 14 bases not matched to a gene; V was cut back by 3 bases and J by 3 bases. Germline CDR1 SGDLS, CDR2 YYNGEE. This CDR3 region has 18 residues. The CDR3 sequence: CASSGPIGSGSFYNEQFF. DNA for the CDR3: TGTGCCAGCAGCGGGCCTATAGGAAGCGGGAGTTTCTACAATGAGCAGTTCTTC.

As concerns this clonotype: A read error may be the cause here, since a much bigger clone is one base away. The chain links TRBV5-1 to TRBJ2-1; 8 bases match TRBD2. The length of the CDR3 is 17 residues. The junction had 18 bases not matched to a gene; V was cut back by 4 bases and J by 9 bases. The V gene's germline CDR1 is SGHRS and CDR2 YFSETQ. As DNA, the CDR3 is TGCGCCAGCAGCGTTAGACTAGCGACCTCTCTGTTGGGTGAGCAGTTCTTC. Its translation: CASSVRLATSLLGEQFF.

The V and J genes are TRBV9 and TRBJ1-1, with D hard to call. CDR1 and CDR2 from the germline V gene are SGDLS and YYNGEE. Trimming took 4 bases from V and 1 from J, leaving 8 bases between them. The CDR3 spans 13 residues. CDR3 sequence reads: CASSLRQNTEAFF. In nucleotides, the CDR3 is TGTGCCAGCAGCCTAAGACAGAACACTGAAGCTTTCTTT.

This sequence joins TRBV24-1 and TRBJ2-1; possible D gene TRBD1, 5 bases. The CDR3 has 16 residues. V was trimmed by 4 bases and J by 0 bases, leaving 12 bases between them. Germline loops: CDR1 KGHDR, CDR2 SFDVKD. The CDR3 nucleotides read TGTGCCACCAGTGACTCTGACAGTTCCTCCTACAATGAGCAGTTCTTC. Protein: CATSDSDSSSYNEQFF.

J is TRBJ2-7 and V is TRBV4-3; tentatively, D is TRBD1 (5 bases). CDR1 LGHNA and CDR2 YSLEER come from the germline V gene. This CDR3 has 16 amino acids. V lost 3 bases, J lost 1 base, and 16 bases lay in between. The CDR3 reads CASSQAVGSGSYEQYF. DNA of the CDR3: TGCGCCAGCAGCCAGGCTGTCGGGTCAGGGTCCTACGAGCAGTACTTC.

A few counts support this clonotype. The genes are TRBV12-3 or TRBV12-4 and TRBJ2-4; TRBD1 might be the D (5 bases). V lost 6 bases and J lost 9, with 12 bases in between. The CDR3 is 12 amino acids. In DNA form, the CDR3 reads TGTGCCAGCAGCCCCCCTCAGGGCATTCAGTACTTC. This sequence encodes CASSPPQGIQYF.

The chain has TRBV3-1 and TRBJ1-1; the D is unclear. CDR1 and CDR2 from the germline V gene are LGHDT and YNNKEL (reference sequence). Trimming removed 1 base at V and 0 bases at J, with 6 bases between. This CDR3 has 14 amino acids. CDR3 protein: CASSQAAVNTEAFF. For the CDR3, the DNA is TGTGCCAGCAGCCAAGCCGCCGTGAACACTGAAGCTTTCTTT. Based on the CDR3 plus reference TRBV3-1 and TRBJ1-1, the full variable domain is DTAVSQTPKYLVTQMGNDKSIKCEQNLGHDTMYWYKQDSKKFLKIMFSYNNKELIINETVPNRFSPKSPDKAHLNLHINSLELGDSAVYFCASSQAAVNTEAFFGQGTRLTVV.

The chain couples TRBV9 to TRBJ2-1; possibly TRBD1 or TRBD2 for D (7 bases each). CDR3 size: 19 residues. V was shortened by 0 bases and J by 0 bases, with 19 bases between the two germline ends. CDR1 and CDR2 from the germline V gene are SGDLS and YYNGEE. The CDR3 loop reads CASSVGFKGGTVSYNEQFF. CDR3 nucleotides: TGTGCCAGCAGCGTAGGGTTTAAGGGAGGGACAGTCTCCTACAATGAGCAGTTCTTC.